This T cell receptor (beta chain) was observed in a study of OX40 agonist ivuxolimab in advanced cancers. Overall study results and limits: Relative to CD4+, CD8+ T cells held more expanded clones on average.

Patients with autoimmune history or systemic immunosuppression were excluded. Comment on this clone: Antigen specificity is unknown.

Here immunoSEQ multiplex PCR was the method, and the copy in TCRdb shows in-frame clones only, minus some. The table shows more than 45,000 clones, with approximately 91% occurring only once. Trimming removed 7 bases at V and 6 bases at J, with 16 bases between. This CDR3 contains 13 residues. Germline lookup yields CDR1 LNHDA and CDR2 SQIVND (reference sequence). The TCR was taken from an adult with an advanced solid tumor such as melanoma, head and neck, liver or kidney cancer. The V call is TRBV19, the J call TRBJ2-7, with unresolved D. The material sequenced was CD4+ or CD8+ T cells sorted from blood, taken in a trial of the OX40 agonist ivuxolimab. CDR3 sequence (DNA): TGTGCCAGTATTGACGGCCTCGCAGGCGAGCAGTACTTC. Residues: CASIDGLAGEQYF.